This T cell receptor beta chain is drawn from a study of blood T cell repertoires in COVID-19. Assay used: immunoSEQ multiplex PCR; TCRdb lists only in-frame clones, some missing. The repertoire holds just under 350,000 clones, with 80% to 90% as singletons. This clone was counted a few times. From germline, CDR1 is SGHNT and CDR2 YYREEE (reference sequence). This CDR3 has 14 residues. The V and J ends lost 3 bases and 7 bases respectively, with 11 bases between them. V and J are TRBV5-4 and TRBJ1-6; D is possibly TRBD1 (6 bases). The TCR sequence derives from a man aged 25-40 years with active or convalescent COVID-19. The sample comprised peripheral blood. CDR3 residues: CASSSQGNNSPLHF. The CDR3 coding sequence is TGTGCCAGCAGCTCGCAGGGGAACAATTCACCCCTCCACTTT.